Sequencing of this TCR beta chain was carried out in a study of T-cell memory formation after mild COVID-19. After 5'RACE with constant-segment primers, TCR alpha and TCR beta cDNA libraries carrying sample barcodes and UMIs were obtained. Each CDR3 protein is one row after TCRdb ran MiXCR on the 5' RACE reads. This table has about 290,000 distinct CDR3 sequences, more than 15% appearing once. J gave up 8 bases and V 3 bases, and 8 bases lay outside the gene matches. There are 14 residues in the CDR3. The chain carries TRBV12-3 or TRBV12-4 and TRBJ1-1; 8 bases line up with TRBD1. This clonotype was obtained from a man aged 18 to 30 who had mild COVID-19 (a few samples of this study predate the infection). Cell type and time point are not known. Sequencing was performed on PBMCs or a T cell subset sorted from them (not recorded which). This CDR3 is CASSFSGQGLEAFF. The CDR3 bases are TGTGCCAGCAGTTTTTCAGGACAGGGCCTAGAAGCTTTCTTT.